These 29 T cell receptor beta chains originate from one sample sequenced in a study of blood T cell repertoires in COVID-19. TCRdb's table, derived via immunoSEQ multiplex PCR, lists solely in-frame clones and lacks some. Among 500,000 to 600,000 clones listed, roughly nine tenths were seen once. The sequencing sample was made of peripheral blood. The receptor set was obtained from a woman between 50 and 59 years old with COVID-19, enrolled during active disease.

The rearrangement uses TRBV30 and TRBJ2-5, with 9 bases identical to TRBD1. CDR1 GTSNPN and CDR2 SVGIG come from the germline V gene (reference sequence). The CDR3 covers 15 residues. The ends lost 5 bases at V and 6 bases at J; junction bases unmatched: 13. CDR3 DNA sequence: TGTGCCTGGGAGCGGACCCGGGACAGGGTGAAGACCCAGTACTTC. Encoded protein: CAWERTRDRVKTQYF. Full variable domain (remainder filled in from reference TRBV30 and TRBJ2-5): SQTIHQWPATLVQPVGSPLSLECTVEGTSNPNLYWYRQAAGRGLQLLFYSVGIGQISSEVPQNLSASRPQDRQFILSSKKLLLSDSGFYLCAWERTRDRVKTQYFGPGTRLLVL.

The chain links TRBV5-1 to TRBJ2-3; 8 bases line up with TRBD1. Trimming took 2 bases from V and 3 from J; bases not matched to a gene: 5. CDR3 length equals 15 residues. CDR1 is SGHRS and CDR2 is YFSETQ in the germline V gene. The CDR3 DNA reads as TGCGCCAGCAGCTTCCAGGGGGCTGGAACAGATACGCAGTATTTT. Translated, it gives CASSFQGAGTDTQYF.

This clone was found once. The CDR3 reads CASSLGGLRPQQYF. In DNA form, the CDR3 reads TGTGCCAGCAGCTTGGGGGGGCTTAGACCACAGCAGTACTTC. The chain links TRBV5-6 to TRBJ2-7, with TRBD1 as a possible D gene (6 bases). V lost 0 bases to trimming and J lost 8 bases, with 15 bases between them. Germline V CDR1 and CDR2: SGHDT, YYEEEE. The CDR3 is 14 amino acids.

J is TRBJ1-2 and V is TRBV19; D unclear. The CDR3 is 13 amino acids. The germline V and J ends were trimmed by 0 bases and 5 bases, with 7 bases remaining between them. Germline assignment: CDR1 LNHDA and CDR2 SQIVND (reference sequence). The CDR3 DNA follows: TGTGCCAGTAGTATAGAGGCAGTTTATGGCTACACCTTC. Encoded protein: CASSIEAVYGYTF.

The V gene is TRBV20-1, the J gene TRBJ2-7; maybe TRBD1 (5 bases). CDR1 is DFQATT and CDR2 is SNEGSKA in the germline V gene (reference sequence). V dropped 5 bases and J dropped 2 bases, with 7 bases sitting between them. CDR3 length equals 11 residues. The CDR3 protein is CSAGRAYEQYF. The CDR3 coding sequence is TGCAGTGCTGGCAGGGCCTACGAGCAGTACTTC.

The chain has TRBV20-1 and TRBJ2-3, with 9 bases identical to TRBD2. V shed 3 bases and J 6 bases; nucleotides not matched to a gene: 10. Germline loops: CDR1 DFQATT, CDR2 SNEGSKA (reference sequence). The CDR3 spans 15 residues. In nucleotides, the CDR3 is TGCAGTGCTAGTATGTGGCGGGGGGGCTCCGATACGCAGTATTTT. Translating it yields CSASMWRGGSDTQYF.

The genes are TRBV19 and TRBJ2-7; 7 bases fit TRBD1. V shed 4 bases and J 4 bases; nucleotides not matched to a gene: 10. The CDR3 extends over 15 amino acids. CDR1 and CDR2 from the germline V gene are LNHDA and SQIVND (reference sequence). CDR3 sequence reads: CASSSQRTGGYEQYF. The CDR3 region has the DNA TGTGCCAGTAGTAGCCAACGGACAGGCGGTTACGAGCAGTACTTC.

V and J are TRBV5-4 and TRBJ2-7; D remains unclear. The CDR3 extends over 14 amino acids. In germline, CDR1 is SGHNT, CDR2 YYREEE (reference sequence). Between the trimmed V and J ends, which lost 1 base and 2 bases, there was a span of 10 bases. The chain's CDR3 is CASSLSIGPYEQYF. As DNA, the CDR3 is TGTGCCAGCAGCTTGAGTATCGGTCCCTACGAGCAGTACTTC.

The chain is built from TRBV5-1 and TRBJ1-2; 8 positions match TRBD1. Germline CDR1 SGHRS, CDR2 YFSETQ. The CDR3 has 17 residues. The J segment lost 0 bases and the V segment lost 0 bases, leaving 7 bases of the junction unmatched. CDR3 nucleotide sequence: TGCGCCAGCAGCTTGGGGGGACAGGTCCCTTCTAACTATGGCTACACCTTC. It codes for CASSLGGQVPSNYGYTF.

With respect to this clone: Other DNA variants within this sample encode the same CDR3. The chain uses TRBV6-5 and TRBJ2-7, with 9 bases matching TRBD1. Germline assignment: CDR1 MNHEY and CDR2 SVGAGI. The ends lost 6 bases at V and 0 bases at J; junction bases unmatched: 0. This CDR3 has 13 residues. CDR3: CASRTGGSYEQYF. Here the CDR3 DNA reads TGTGCCAGCAGGACAGGGGGCTCCTACGAGCAGTACTTC.

The chain couples TRBV13 to TRBJ2-3, with D perhaps TRBD1 (6 bases). Germline CDR1 and CDR2: PRHDT and FYEKMQ (reference sequence). Trimming removed 4 bases from V and 6 bases from J, with 17 bases in between. CDR3 length: 15 residues. The CDR3 region is CASSSRLDRTDTQYF. The CDR3 DNA reads TGTGCCAGCAGCTCACGCTTAGACAGGACGGATACGCAGTATTTT.

This clone was recorded once. The chain carries TRBV12-3 or TRBV12-4 and TRBJ1-1; D gene uncertain. The germline V and J ends were trimmed by 6 bases and 1 base, with 9 bases remaining between them. This CDR3 spans 13 amino acids. The CDR3 DNA sequence: TGTGCCAGCAGCCCCATCGGGAACACTGAAGCTTTCTTT. This codes for CASSPIGNTEAFF.

The chain uses TRBV13 and TRBJ1-1, with TRBD1 identical over 9 bases. The V gene's germline CDR1 is PRHDT and CDR2 FYEKMQ (reference sequence). The CDR3 contains 15 residues. After removal of 5 bases from V and 1 base from J, the junction contained 5 bases not matched to a gene. CDR3 in DNA: TGTGCCAGCAGCCAGTGGACAGGGGCGAACACTGAAGCTTTCTTT. Translating gives CASSQWTGANTEAFF.

V is TRBV6-1 and J is TRBJ2-1, with 7 bases fitting TRBD1. The CDR3 has 15 residues. The junction had 5 bases not matched to a gene; V was cut back by 3 bases and J by 3 bases. CDR1 and CDR2 from the germline V gene are MNHNS and SASEGT. The DNA of the CDR3 is TGTGCCAGCAGTGAGCGCCGGGACAGCTACAATGAGCAGTTCTTC. Protein: CASSERRDSYNEQFF.

Only one count was recorded for this clone. The chain couples TRBV13 to TRBJ1-2; possibly TRBD1 for D (5 bases). The CDR3 has 12 amino acids. Trimming removed 8 bases from V and 1 base from J, with 8 bases in between. CDR1 is PRHDT and CDR2 is FYEKMQ in the germline V gene (reference sequence). For the CDR3, the DNA is TGTGCCAGCCGGGGGGGTAACTATGGCTACACCTTC. Its protein product is CASRGGNYGYTF.

This clone was counted only a few times. The rearrangement links TRBV6-5 to TRBJ1-6; maybe TRBD1 (6 bases). Trimming removed 2 bases at V and 14 bases at J, with 16 bases between. The length of the CDR3 is 14 residues. Germline V lookup: CDR1 MNHEY, CDR2 SVGAGI. The CDR3 sequence is CASSYGTRAETLHF. In nucleotides, the CDR3 is TGTGCCAGCAGTTACGGGACACGCGCCGAAACCCTCCACTTT.

As DNA, the CDR3 is TGTGCCATCAGCCCAGGACAGCAAGAGACCCAGTACTTC. Translating gives CAISPGQQETQYF. The rearrangement links TRBV10-3 to TRBJ2-5, with a weak D call TRBD1 (6 bases). The germline V gene has CDR1 ENHRY and CDR2 SYGVKD. The CDR3 is made up of 13 amino acids. Trimming took off 6 bases at V and 2 bases at J, with 10 bases between the two ends.

This clone occurred many times. The chain employs TRBV4-1 and TRBJ1-3; 10 nucleotides line up with TRBD1. With V trimmed by 4 bases and J by 4 bases, 10 bases remained unmatched. The CDR3 sequence is 17 residues long. Germline V lookup: CDR1 MGHRA, CDR2 YSYEKL. The CDR3 coding sequence is TGCGCCAGCAGCCGCGTCGAAGGGACAGGGGCAGGAAACACCATATATTTT. Protein sequence: CASSRVEGTGAGNTIYF.

The J gene is TRBJ2-5, the V gene TRBV7-9, with 8 bases lining up with TRBD1. The CDR3 runs 16 residues. After removal of 5 bases from V and 4 bases from J, the junction contained 12 bases not matched to a gene. Germline V gene sequence: CDR1 SEHNR, CDR2 FQNEAQ (reference sequence). For the CDR3, the DNA is TGTGCCAGCAGCCCCCGACAGGGGCATTTGGGAGAGACCCAGTACTTC. Translated, it gives CASSPRQGHLGETQYF.

The genes are TRBV5-6 and TRBJ1-6; 8 positions match TRBD1. The trim removed 4 bases at V and 7 bases at J, leaving 7 bases unmatched. The CDR3 has 15 residues. From germline, CDR1 is SGHDT and CDR2 YYEEEE. CDR3 sequence: CASSMDREGNSPLHF. In DNA form, the CDR3 reads TGTGCCAGCAGCATGGACAGGGAAGGGAATTCACCCCTCCACTTT.

The chain recombines TRBV4-1 with TRBJ1-4, with TRBD1 matching 7 bases. The length of the CDR3 is 17 residues. V lost 1 base and J lost 6; bases outside the gene matches: 11. The germline V gene has CDR1 MGHRA and CDR2 YSYEKL. The CDR3 sequence: CASSQGAFRTGDEKLFF. Written as DNA, the CDR3 is TGCGCCAGCAGCCAAGGTGCCTTTAGAACAGGGGATGAAAAACTGTTTTTT.

J is TRBJ2-2 and V is TRBV11-2, with 8 nucleotides matching TRBD1. This CDR3 region has 15 residues. Germline CDR1 and CDR2: SGHAT and FQNNGV. The V segment lost 8 bases and the J segment 6 bases; nucleotides outside the gene matches: 11. The CDR3 sequence: CASAWIRGRPGELFF. CDR3 bases: TGTGCCAGCGCTTGGATCAGGGGGCGACCCGGGGAGCTGTTTTTT.

This clone was recorded only once. The chain has TRBV2 and TRBJ2-3, with 7 bases matching TRBD2. V lost 4 bases, J lost 2 bases, and 9 bases stayed unmatched. The CDR3 has 16 amino acids. Per the germline V gene, CDR1 is SNHLY and CDR2 is FYNNEI. The CDR3 bases are TGTGCCAGCAGTGCAGGACTAGTGAGCCACACAGATACGCAGTATTTT. This encodes CASSAGLVSHTDTQYF.

The chain combines TRBV28 with TRBJ1-2; tentatively, D is TRBD1 (6 bases). Trimming stripped 7 bases from V and 0 bases from J, with 9 bases between. The CDR3 runs 13 residues. Germline V lookup: CDR1 MDHEN, CDR2 SYDVKM. The chain's CDR3 is CASKGGANYGYTF. CDR3 DNA: TGTGCCAGCAAAGGGGGAGCTAACTATGGCTACACCTTC.

About this clone itself: This sample includes further DNA sequences coding for the same CDR3. V usage is TRBV30 and J usage is TRBJ1-1, with D tentatively TRBD1 (5 bases). CDR3 length: 13 amino acids. CDR1 GTSNPN and CDR2 SVGIG come from the germline V gene (reference sequence). V lost 1 base and J lost 5, with 11 bases in between. In DNA, the CDR3 is TGTGCCTGGAGTGGCAGGCGGGGGACTGAAGCTTTCTTT. This encodes CAWSGRRGTEAFF. Filled out from reference TRBV30 and TRBJ1-1, the complete variable domain reads SQTIHQWPATLVQPVGSPLSLECTVEGTSNPNLYWYRQAAGRGLQLLFYSVGIGQISSEVPQNLSASRPQDRQFILSSKKLLLSDSGFYLCAWSGRRGTEAFFGQGTRLTVV.

This chain uses TRBV6-6 with TRBJ1-3; TRBD1 aligns across 8 bases. Trimming cost V 2 bases and J 3 bases; bases outside gene matches: 6. The CDR3 consists of 16 residues. Per the germline V gene, CDR1 is MNHNY and CDR2 is SVGAGI (reference sequence). The CDR3 sequence is CASSYRGQGVGNTIYF. CDR3 sequence (DNA): TGTGCCAGCAGTTACCGCGGACAGGGAGTTGGAAACACCATATATTTT.

The V gene is TRBV6-5, the J gene TRBJ2-1; tentatively, D is TRBD2 (6 bases). The CDR3 loop spans 13 amino acids. CDR1 is MNHEY, CDR2 SVGAGI, per germline. Trimming took off 5 bases at V and 3 bases at J, with 8 bases between the two ends. The CDR3 bases are TGTGCCAGCAGTAAGGGACTCTACAATGAGCAGTTCTTC. Protein sequence: CASSKGLYNEQFF.

This chain connects TRBV13 to TRBJ1-4, with TRBD1 matching over 8 bases. Germline V gives CDR1 PRHDT, CDR2 FYEKMQ (reference sequence). Trimming at V came to 3 bases and at J to 10 bases, leaving 4 bases not matched to a gene. The CDR3 extends over 13 amino acids. CDR3 in amino acids: CASSLAGTGKLFF. The CDR3 bases are TGTGCCAGCAGCTTGGCCGGGACAGGAAAACTGTTTTTT.

This chain uses TRBV29-1 with TRBJ2-1; D is perhaps TRBD1 (5 bases). The CDR3 consists of 14 residues. Per the germline V gene, CDR1 is SQVTM and CDR2 is ANQGSEA. With 3 bases removed from V and 2 bases from J, the gap between germline ends came to 11 bases. The CDR3 region is CSVDGQGTYNEQFF. The CDR3, as DNA: TGCAGCGTTGATGGGCAGGGAACCTACAATGAGCAGTTCTTC.